A single sample gave rise to the 18 T cell receptor beta chains below, sequenced in a study of shared clonotypes between healthy human individuals. Produced via immunoSEQ multiplex PCR; TCRdb's table is partial and in-frame only. Of 90,000 to 120,000 clones detected, roughly 66% appear once; the ten largest clones hold roughly a quarter. Sequenced input: memory CD8+ T cells sorted from blood. Indicated subset: CD45RO+ cells pooled with CCR7-negative TemRA cells. These receptor sequences come from a woman in her twenties or thirties in good health.

This chain joins TRBV29-1 and TRBJ1-1; tentatively, D is TRBD1 (5 bases). V was cut by 2 bases and J by 5 bases, with 12 bases left in between. Germline CDR1 and CDR2: SQVTM and ANQGSEA. The CDR3 runs 13 residues. CDR3 sequence reads: CSVEQGPGTEAFF. In DNA, the CDR3 is TGCAGCGTTGAACAGGGACCGGGGACTGAAGCTTTCTTT. Based on the CDR3 plus reference TRBV29-1 and TRBJ1-1, the full variable domain is SAVISQKPSRDICQRGTSLTIQCQVDSQVTMMFWYRQQPGQSLTLIATANQGSEATYESGFVIDKFPISRPNLTFSTLTVSNMSPEDSSIYLCSVEQGPGTEAFFGQGTRLTVV.

J is TRBJ2-6 and V is TRBV7-9; possibly TRBD1 for D (5 bases). Trimming left V 0 bases short and J 2 bases short, with 8 bases between. This CDR3 is 16 amino acids long. Germline assignment: CDR1 SEHNR and CDR2 FQNEAQ (reference sequence). DNA of the CDR3: TGTGCCAGCAGCTTAGCTAGGGGTCCTGGGGCCAACGTCCTGACTTTC. Translation gives CASSLARGPGANVLTF.

This clone was counted between two and nine times. The CDR3, as DNA: TGCGCCACTGGCACGGGAGTTCAGGTTGAGCAGTTCTTC. Amino acids: CATGTGVQVEQFF. V is TRBV10-1 and J is TRBJ2-1; D possibly corresponds to TRBD2 (6 bases). V gave up 10 bases and J gave up 9 bases, with 19 bases separating them. Per germline, CDR1 WNHNN and CDR2 SYGVQD (reference sequence). The CDR3 contains 13 residues.

The genes are TRBV6-1 and TRBJ2-3; D may correspond to TRBD1 or TRBD2 (6 bases each). V dropped 2 bases and J dropped 0 bases, with 12 bases sitting between them. Germline CDR1 is MNHNS and CDR2 is SASEGT. This CDR3 contains 16 residues. As DNA, the CDR3 is TGTGCCAGCAGTGAACGAGGGGGGACTAGCACAGATACGCAGTATTTT. Translated: CASSERGGTSTDTQYF.

This clone has a handful of counts. The CDR3 loop reads CASSELTGGSDYGYTF. CDR3 bases: TGTGCCAGCAGTGAACTTACAGGGGGCAGTGACTATGGCTACACCTTC. This chain uses TRBV2 with TRBJ1-2; TRBD1 matches 9 bases. Losses at the gene ends were 2 bases for V and 3 bases for J; bases not matched to a gene: 7. The CDR3 is made up of 16 amino acids. Germline lookup yields CDR1 SNHLY and CDR2 FYNNEI.

The chain employs TRBV21-1 and TRBJ1-4. TRBV21-1 is listed as a pseudogene. The CDR3 sequence is 15 residues long. In DNA form, the CDR3 reads TGTGCCAGCAGCAAAAGGGGACCGAATAATGAAAAACTGTTTTTT. It encodes CASSKRGPNNEKLFF.

The rearrangement uses TRBV29-1 and TRBJ1-1, with 7 positions matching TRBD1. V lost 7 bases to trimming and J lost 0 bases; unmatched junction nucleotides: 2. This CDR3 region has 12 residues. The germline CDR1 and CDR2 sequences are SQVTM and ANQGSEA. CDR3 sequence (DNA): TGCAGCGGGGACAGAATGAACACTGAAGCTTTCTTT. Translating it yields CSGDRMNTEAFF.

This clone was seen more than once but under ten times. The chain carries TRBV7-9 and TRBJ1-5; D unclear. Trimming took 4 bases from V and 5 from J, leaving 9 bases between them. Germline-derived CDR1 and CDR2 are SEHNR and FQNEAQ (reference sequence). CDR3 size: 13 residues. In nucleotides, the CDR3 is TGTGCCAGCAGCTACAGTGATTATCAGCCCCAGCATTTT. Translating it yields CASSYSDYQPQHF.

The chain carries TRBV2 and TRBJ2-2, with no clear D. V lost 10 bases and J 0 bases, leaving 15 bases between the germline ends. The CDR3 has 15 amino acids. Germline V gene data show CDR1 as SNHLY and CDR2 as FYNNEI. CDR3 sequence reads: CATQRQDPNTGELFF. CDR3 coding DNA: TGTGCCACCCAGAGGCAGGACCCGAACACCGGGGAGCTGTTTTTT.

The chain joins TRBV9 to TRBJ2-2, with a possible D match to TRBD1 (5 bases). Germline values: CDR1 SGDLS, CDR2 YYNGEE. Trimming removed 0 bases from V and 6 bases from J, with 12 bases in between. The CDR3 covers 15 residues. The DNA of the CDR3 is TGTGCCAGCAGCGTAGGGGGATGGGGCGCCGGGGAGCTGTTTTTT. Translation: CASSVGGWGAGELFF.

This clone came up once. The V and J genes are TRBV6-1 and TRBJ2-1, with D unclear. Germline V gene data show CDR1 as MNHNS and CDR2 as SASEGT. Between the trimmed V and J ends, which lost 2 bases and 10 bases, there was a span of 9 bases. The length of the CDR3 is 12 residues. As DNA, the CDR3 is TGTGCCAGCAGTGAATTGTTCGCGGAGCAGTTCTTC. Protein: CASSELFAEQFF.

This chain connects TRBV27 to TRBJ1-1; 7 bases are shared with TRBD1. The germline gives CDR1 MNHEY, CDR2 SMNVEV (reference sequence). Trimming took 3 bases from V and 5 from J; bases not matched to a gene: 6. This CDR3 region has 14 residues. CDR3 in amino acids: CASSLTRGLTEAFF. CDR3 sequence (DNA): TGTGCCAGCAGTTTGACAAGGGGGCTTACTGAAGCTTTCTTT.

The rearrangement joins TRBV29-1 to TRBJ2-1; D is possibly TRBD1 (5 bases). CDR3 length: 14 amino acids. V was clipped by 0 bases and J by 6 bases, with 12 bases between them. Germline loops: CDR1 SQVTM, CDR2 ANQGSEA. CDR3 residues: CSVEEGRVSNEQFF. The CDR3 bases are TGCAGCGTTGAAGAGGGCAGGGTGAGCAATGAGCAGTTCTTC.

J is TRBJ2-1 and V is TRBV28; 10 nucleotides match TRBD1. CDR1 MDHEN and CDR2 SYDVKM come from the germline V gene. Trimming at V came to 6 bases and at J to 7 bases, leaving 9 bases not matched to a gene. CDR3 length: 15 amino acids. The CDR3 bases are TGTGCCAGCAGCCCAGGACAGGGGGAGAGTAATGAGCAGTTCTTC. This gives the protein CASSPGQGESNEQFF.

The gene calls are TRBV28 and TRBJ2-7; 11 bases line up with TRBD2. V shed 6 bases, J shed 2 bases, and the junction held 12 bases outside the gene matches. Looked up from germline, CDR1 is MDHEN and CDR2 is SYDVKM. The CDR3 length is 17 residues. CDR3 sequence (DNA): TGTGCCAGCAGCCCGATGTTGTCTAGCGGGAGGACCTACGAGCAGTACTTC. Its translation is CASSPMLSSGRTYEQYF.

This clone was seen many times. The gene calls are TRBV28 and TRBJ2-7; tentative D call: TRBD2 (5 bases). V lost 0 bases and J lost 2, with 8 bases in between. Germline-derived CDR1 and CDR2 are MDHEN and SYDVKM. The CDR3 contains 14 residues. The CDR3 nucleotides read TGTGCCAGCAGTTTATGGCGGGTACCCTACGAGCAGTACTTC. Protein product: CASSLWRVPYEQYF. The full variable domain, with the rest looked up from reference TRBV28 and TRBJ2-7, is DVKVTQSSRYLVKRTGEKVFLECVQDMDHENMFWYRQDPGLGLRLIYFSYDVKMKEKGDIPEGYSVSREKKERFSLILESASTNQTSMYLCASSLWRVPYEQYFGPGTRLTVT.

This clone was counted ten times or more. The chain combines TRBV28 with TRBJ1-4; unclear D gene. CDR3 length: 13 residues. Germline V lookup: CDR1 MDHEN, CDR2 SYDVKM. V gave up 4 bases and J gave up 5 bases, with 8 bases separating them. This CDR3 is CASSSDYNEKLFF. In nucleotides, the CDR3 is TGTGCCAGCAGTTCAGACTACAATGAAAAACTGTTTTTT.

Here the CDR3 reads CASSFYPGQPDNEQFF. In nucleotides, the CDR3 is TGTGCCAGCAGCTTTTATCCGGGACAGCCTGACAATGAGCAGTTCTTC. The chain has TRBV11-3 and TRBJ2-1; TRBD1 aligns across 7 bases. This CDR3 has 16 amino acids. The V gene end was trimmed by 3 bases and the J gene end by 5 bases; junction bases not matched to a gene: 10. Looked up from germline, CDR1 is SGHNT and CDR2 is YENEEA.